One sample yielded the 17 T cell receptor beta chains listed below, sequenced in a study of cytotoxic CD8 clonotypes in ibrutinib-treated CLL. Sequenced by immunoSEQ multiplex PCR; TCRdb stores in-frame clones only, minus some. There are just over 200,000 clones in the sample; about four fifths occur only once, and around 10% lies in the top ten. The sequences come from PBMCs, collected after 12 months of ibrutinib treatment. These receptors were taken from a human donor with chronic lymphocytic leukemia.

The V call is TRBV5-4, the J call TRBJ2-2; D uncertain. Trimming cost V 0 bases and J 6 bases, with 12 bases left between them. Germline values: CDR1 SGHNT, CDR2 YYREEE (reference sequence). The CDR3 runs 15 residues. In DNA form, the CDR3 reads TGTGCCAGCAGCTTGGATTTGTCCGGGTCCGGGGAGCTGTTTTTT. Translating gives CASSLDLSGSGELFF. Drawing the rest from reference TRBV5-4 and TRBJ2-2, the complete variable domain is ETGVTQSPTHLIKTRGQQVTLRCSSQSGHNTVSWYQQALGQGPQFIFQYYREEENGRGNFPPRFSGLQFPNYSSELNVNALELDDSALYLCASSLDLSGSGELFFGEGSRLTVL.

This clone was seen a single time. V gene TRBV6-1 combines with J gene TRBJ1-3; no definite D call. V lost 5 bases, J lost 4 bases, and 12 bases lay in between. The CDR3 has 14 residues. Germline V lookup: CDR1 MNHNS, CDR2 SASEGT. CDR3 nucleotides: TGTGCCAGCAGTCGGTCGAGGGCGGGAAACACCATATATTTT. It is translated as CASSRSRAGNTIYF.

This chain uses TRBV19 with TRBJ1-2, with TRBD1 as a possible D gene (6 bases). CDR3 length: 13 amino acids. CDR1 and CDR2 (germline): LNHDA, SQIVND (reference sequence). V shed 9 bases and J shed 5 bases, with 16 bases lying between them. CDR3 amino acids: CASSQGGTYGYTF. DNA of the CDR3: TGTGCCAGCTCACAGGGAGGGACTTATGGCTACACCTTC.

CDR3 DNA: TGTGCCAGCAGTTACTCGTTTGGGGGGCCTGGCTACACCTTC. Translating it yields CASSYSFGGPGYTF. This chain connects TRBV6-5 to TRBJ1-2, with D possibly TRBD1 on 6 matching bases. The CDR3 contains 14 residues. Looked up from germline, CDR1 is MNHEY and CDR2 is SVGAGI. The V end lost 0 bases, the J end lost 7 bases, and 12 bases lay between the germline ends.

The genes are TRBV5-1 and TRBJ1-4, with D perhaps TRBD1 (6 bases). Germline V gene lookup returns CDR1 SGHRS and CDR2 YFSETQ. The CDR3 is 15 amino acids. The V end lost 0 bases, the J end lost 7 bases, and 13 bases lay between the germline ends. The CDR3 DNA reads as TGCGCCAGCAGCTTGGTTGGGGGCGGGAGTGAAAAACTGTTTTTT. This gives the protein CASSLVGGGSEKLFF.

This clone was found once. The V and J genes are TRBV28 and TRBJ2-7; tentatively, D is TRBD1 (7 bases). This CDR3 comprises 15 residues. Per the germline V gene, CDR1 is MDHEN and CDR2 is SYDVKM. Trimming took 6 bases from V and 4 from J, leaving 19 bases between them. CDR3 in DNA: TGTGCCAGCAGGCAATACAGGGGTGGGGGGTACGAGCAGTACTTC. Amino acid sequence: CASRQYRGGGYEQYF.

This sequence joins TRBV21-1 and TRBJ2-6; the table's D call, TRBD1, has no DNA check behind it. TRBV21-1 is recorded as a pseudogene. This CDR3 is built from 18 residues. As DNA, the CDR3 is TGTGCCAGCAGCAAAGCGAGGGACATAAACTCTGGGGCCAACGTCCTGACTTTC. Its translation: CASSKARDINSGANVLTF.

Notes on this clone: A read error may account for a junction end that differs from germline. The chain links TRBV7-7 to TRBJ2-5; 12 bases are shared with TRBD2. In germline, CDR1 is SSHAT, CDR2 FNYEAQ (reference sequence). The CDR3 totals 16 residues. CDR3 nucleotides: TGTGCTAGCAGCTCAAGACTAGCGGGAGCGGGAGAGACCCAGTACTTC. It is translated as CASSSRLAGAGETQYF.

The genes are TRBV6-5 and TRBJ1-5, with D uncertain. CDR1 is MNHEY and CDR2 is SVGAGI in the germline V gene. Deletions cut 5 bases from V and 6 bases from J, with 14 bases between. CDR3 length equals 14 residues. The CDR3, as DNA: TGTGCCAGCAGTACTACCCCCTCCGGTCAGCCCCAGCATTTT. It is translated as CASSTTPSGQPQHF.

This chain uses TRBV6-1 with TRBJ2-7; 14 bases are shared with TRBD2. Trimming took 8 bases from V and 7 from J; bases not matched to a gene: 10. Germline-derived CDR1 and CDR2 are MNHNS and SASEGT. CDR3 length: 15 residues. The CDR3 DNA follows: TGTGCCAGCTCAACAGGGACTAGCGGGGGACCTGAGCAGTACTTC. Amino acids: CASSTGTSGGPEQYF.

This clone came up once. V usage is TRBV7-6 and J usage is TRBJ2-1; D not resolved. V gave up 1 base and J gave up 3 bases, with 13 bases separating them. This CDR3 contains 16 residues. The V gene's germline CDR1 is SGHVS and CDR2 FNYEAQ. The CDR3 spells CASSLGGEQSYNEQFF. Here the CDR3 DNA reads TGTGCCAGCAGCTTAGGAGGAGAGCAGAGCTACAATGAGCAGTTCTTC.

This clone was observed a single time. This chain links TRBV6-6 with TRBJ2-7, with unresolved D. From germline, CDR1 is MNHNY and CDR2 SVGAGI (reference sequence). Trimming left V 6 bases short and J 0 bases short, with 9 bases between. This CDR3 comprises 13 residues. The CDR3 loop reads CASSYPSSYEQYF. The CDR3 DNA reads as TGTGCCAGCAGCTATCCTAGCTCCTACGAGCAGTACTTC.

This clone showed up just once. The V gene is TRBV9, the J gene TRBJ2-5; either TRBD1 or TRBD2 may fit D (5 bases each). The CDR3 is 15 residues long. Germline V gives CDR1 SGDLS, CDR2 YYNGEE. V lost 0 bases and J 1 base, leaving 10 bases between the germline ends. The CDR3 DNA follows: TGTGCCAGCAGCGTAGGGGGACCCCTCCAAGAGACCCAGTACTTC. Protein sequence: CASSVGGPLQETQYF.

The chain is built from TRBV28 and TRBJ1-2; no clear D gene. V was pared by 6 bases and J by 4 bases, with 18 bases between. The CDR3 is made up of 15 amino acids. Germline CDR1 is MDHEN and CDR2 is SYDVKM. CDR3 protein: CASSIRWATSYGYTF. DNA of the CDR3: TGTGCCAGCAGCATCCGTTGGGCGACCTCCTATGGCTACACCTTC.

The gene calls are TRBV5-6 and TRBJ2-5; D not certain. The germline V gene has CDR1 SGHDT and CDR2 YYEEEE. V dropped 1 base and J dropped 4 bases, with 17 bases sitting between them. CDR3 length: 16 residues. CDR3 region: CASSLITPPGRETQYF. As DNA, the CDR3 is TGTGCCAGCAGCTTGATAACTCCCCCCGGCCGAGAGACCCAGTACTTC.

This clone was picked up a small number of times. This CDR3 is CASSLDELASGGPYNEQFF. The CDR3 DNA sequence: TGTGCCAGCAGCTTGGACGAATTGGCTAGCGGGGGGCCCTACAATGAGCAGTTCTTC. The chain links TRBV5-4 to TRBJ2-1, with TRBD2 matching 11 bases. The V and J ends lost 0 bases and 2 bases, in that order; junction bases with no gene match: 10. Germline V gene data show CDR1 as SGHNT and CDR2 as YYREEE (reference sequence). This CDR3 is 19 amino acids long.

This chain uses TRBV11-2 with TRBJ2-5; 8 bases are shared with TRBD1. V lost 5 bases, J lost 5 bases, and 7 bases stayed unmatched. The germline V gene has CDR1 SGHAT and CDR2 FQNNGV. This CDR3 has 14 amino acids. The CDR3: CASSPGTGRETQYF. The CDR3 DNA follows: TGTGCCAGCAGCCCAGGGACAGGTCGGGAGACCCAGTACTTC. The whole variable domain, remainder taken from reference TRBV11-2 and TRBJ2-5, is EAGVAQSPRYKIIEKRQSVAFWCNPISGHATLYWYQQILGQGPKLLIQFQNNGVVDDSQLPKDRFSAERLKGVDSTLKIQPAKLEDSAVYLCASSPGTGRETQYFGPGTRLLVL.